The 27 T cell receptor beta chains reported below all come from one sample, sequenced in a study of T cell repertoires in ileal Crohn's disease. Specified time point: neoterminal ileum biopsy at postoperative endoscopy, about 6 months after surgery. Profiled with immunoSEQ multiplex PCR; TCRdb holds only in-frame clones, not every one. Counted here are over 8,500 clones, approximately 72% occurring once; the ten biggest clones make up about 8.3%. Sequencing was carried out using ileal tissue. The receptors originated from an adult with Crohn's disease.

The chain links TRBV4-3 to TRBJ1-2; 7 nucleotides agree with TRBD1. This CDR3 has 14 amino acids. Germline assignment: CDR1 LGHNA and CDR2 YSLEER. The trim removed 0 bases at V and 6 bases at J, leaving 4 bases unmatched. The CDR3 spells CASSQETGLHGYTF. The DNA for the CDR3 is TGCGCCAGCAGCCAAGAGACAGGGTTACATGGCTACACCTTC.

This clone has just a few counts. V is TRBV19 and J is TRBJ2-1; possible D gene TRBD1, 6 bases. The CDR3 extends over 13 amino acids. V gave up 10 bases and J gave up 4 bases, with 14 bases separating them. Germline lookup yields CDR1 LNHDA and CDR2 SQIVND (reference sequence). Here the CDR3 reads CATSGQIYNEQFF. DNA of the CDR3: TGTGCCACGTCCGGACAGATATACAATGAGCAGTTCTTC.

This clone appeared once. The V gene is TRBV19, the J gene TRBJ1-1, with TRBD1 as a possible D gene (6 bases). The V gene lost 4 bases and the J gene lost 1 base, with 13 bases spanning the gap. The CDR3 covers 15 residues. The germline gives CDR1 LNHDA, CDR2 SQIVND (reference sequence). The chain's CDR3 is CASSKIRDTNTEAFF. The CDR3 DNA sequence: TGTGCCAGTAGTAAGATCCGGGACACGAACACTGAAGCTTTCTTT.

The chain couples TRBV7-9 to TRBJ2-2; no clear D gene. Trimming pared 1 base from V and 8 bases from J, leaving 8 bases between. Germline V gives CDR1 SEHNR, CDR2 FQNEAQ (reference sequence). The CDR3 is made up of 13 amino acids. The CDR3 reads CASSLDWQGELFF. The DNA for the CDR3 is TGTGCCAGCAGCTTAGATTGGCAAGGGGAGCTGTTTTTT.

The chain couples TRBV6-1 to TRBJ2-7; D is ambiguous. The V gene's germline CDR1 is MNHNS and CDR2 SASEGT. The V gene lost 4 bases and the J gene lost 4 bases, with 5 bases spanning the gap. The CDR3 has 11 residues. CDR3 region: CASSGYYEQYF. For the CDR3, the DNA is TGTGCCAGCAGTGGTTATTACGAGCAGTACTTC.

The chain has TRBV2 and TRBJ1-4, with unresolved D. The germline V and J ends were trimmed by 4 bases and 4 bases, with 10 bases remaining between them. This CDR3 region has 14 residues. The germline gives CDR1 SNHLY, CDR2 FYNNEI. The CDR3 is CASSVGGYNEKLFF. CDR3 coding DNA: TGTGCCAGCAGTGTGGGCGGGTATAATGAAAAACTGTTTTTT.

The chain couples TRBV6-1 to TRBJ2-3; 7 bases fit TRBD1. V shed 6 bases and J 2 bases; nucleotides not matched to a gene: 2. The CDR3 spans 13 residues. Per the germline V gene, CDR1 is MNHNS and CDR2 is SASEGT. The CDR3 is CASSGQVTDTQYF. The CDR3 region has the DNA TGTGCCAGCAGCGGACAGGTCACAGATACGCAGTATTTT.

The V call is TRBV29-1, the J call TRBJ2-3; 7 bases are shared with TRBD2. CDR1 and CDR2 (germline): SQVTM, ANQGSEA. The CDR3 runs 20 residues. V was pared by 1 base and J by 2 bases, with 21 bases of the junction left unmatched. In nucleotides, the CDR3 is TGCAGCGTTGAAGTTGGGACGGGAACCGGGGCGGGAGTGAACACAGATACGCAGTATTTT. Its translation: CSVEVGTGTGAGVNTDTQYF.

This chain uses TRBV6-1 with TRBJ2-3, with TRBD2 as a possible D gene (6 bases). CDR1 is MNHNS, CDR2 SASEGT, per germline. V gave up 3 bases and J gave up 0 bases, with 10 bases separating them. This CDR3 is 15 amino acids long. The DNA for the CDR3 is TGTGCCAGCAGTGAGGGGGGTCGTAGCACAGATACGCAGTATTTT. This encodes CASSEGGRSTDTQYF.

The J gene is TRBJ1-2, the V gene TRBV18, with 7 bases identical to TRBD1. V lost 11 bases and J lost 4; bases outside the gene matches: 13. The CDR3 consists of 14 residues. The germline gives CDR1 KGHSH, CDR2 LQKENI. The CDR3 loop is CAGTGTAGGYGYTF. CDR3 sequence (DNA): TGTGCCGGAACCGGGACAGCTGGTGGCTATGGCTACACCTTC.

This chain joins TRBV19 and TRBJ2-7; possibly TRBD2 for D (6 bases). V lost 6 bases and J lost 5, with 17 bases in between. The CDR3 contains 14 residues. In germline, CDR1 is LNHDA, CDR2 SQIVND (reference sequence). CDR3 coding DNA: TGTGCCAGTAGCCTAGCGATACACATCAACGAGCAGTACTTC. Amino acids: CASSLAIHINEQYF.

The chain has TRBV7-7 and TRBJ2-2, with D uncertain. The CDR3 runs 12 residues. Germline CDR1 reads SSHAT; CDR2 reads FNYEAQ (reference sequence). V was trimmed by 6 bases and J by 6 bases, leaving 8 bases between them. Written as DNA, the CDR3 is TGTGCCAGCAGTCCCCCCGCCGGGGAGCTGTTTTTT. Encoded protein: CASSPPAGELFF. The variable domain in full, completed from reference TRBV7-7 and TRBJ2-2, reads GAGVSQSPRYKVTKRGQDVTLRCDPISSHATLYWYQQALGQGPEFLTYFNYEAQPDKSGLPSDRFSAERPEGSISTLTIQRTEQRDSAMYRCASSPPAGELFFGEGSRLTVL.

J is TRBJ2-7 and V is TRBV5-1; 12 nucleotides match TRBD2. Germline V lookup: CDR1 SGHRS, CDR2 YFSETQ. The CDR3 length is 15 residues. J was trimmed by 5 bases and V by 4 bases; bases with no gene match: 7. The CDR3 reads CASSPLTSGSHEQYF. DNA of the CDR3: TGCGCCAGCAGCCCACTGACTAGCGGGAGCCACGAGCAGTACTTC.

The chain recombines TRBV29-1 with TRBJ2-3; TRBD2 aligns across 12 bases. Germline V CDR1 and CDR2: SQVTM, ANQGSEA. This CDR3 is built from 14 residues. J gave up 11 bases and V 3 bases, and 9 bases lay outside the gene matches. CDR3 region: CSVETSGRASGQYF. CDR3 nucleotides: TGCAGCGTTGAGACTAGCGGGAGAGCCTCGGGGCAGTATTTT.

The J gene is TRBJ2-2, the V gene TRBV6-1; tentative D call: TRBD2 (6 bases). Germline CDR1 MNHNS, CDR2 SASEGT. Trimming shortened V by 6 bases and J by 6 bases, and 14 bases separated the two germline ends. This CDR3 is built from 14 residues. CDR3 nucleotide sequence: TGTGCCAGCAGGGAGGGTGAGGTCGCCGGGGAGCTGTTTTTT. This gives the protein CASREGEVAGELFF.

This clone was counted only a few times. The chain joins TRBV7-2 to TRBJ1-1, with D unclear. Germline CDR1 SGHTA, CDR2 FQGNSA. Trimming removed 2 bases from V and 0 bases from J, with 7 bases in between. The CDR3 contains 14 residues. The CDR3: CASSLQALNTEAFF. CDR3 DNA sequence: TGTGCCAGCAGCTTACAGGCTCTGAACACTGAAGCTTTCTTT.

There are a few counts of this clone. V is TRBV4-1 and J is TRBJ1-1; TRBD1 matches at 8 bases. Germline CDR1 MGHRA, CDR2 YSYEKL. The CDR3 loop spans 16 amino acids. Trimming at V came to 2 bases and at J to 4 bases, leaving 9 bases not matched to a gene. Here the CDR3 reads CASSQKQGGSATEAFF. In DNA form, the CDR3 reads TGCGCCAGCAGCCAAAAACAGGGGGGAAGTGCCACTGAAGCTTTCTTT.

This chain connects TRBV6-5 to TRBJ2-5, with 10 bases that match TRBD1. Germline CDR1 and CDR2: MNHEY and SVGAGI. With 2 bases clipped from V and 5 bases from J, the junction kept 2 bases outside the gene matches. The length of the CDR3 is 14 residues. CDR3 residues: CASSYDRGRETQYF. DNA for the CDR3: TGTGCCAGCAGTTACGACAGGGGGCGGGAGACCCAGTACTTC.

This clone was detected only once. The CDR3 nucleotides read TGTGCCAGCTCACCGACAGGTAACACTGAAGCTTTCTTT. It encodes CASSPTGNTEAFF. The V call is TRBV18, the J call TRBJ1-1; perhaps TRBD1 as D (6 bases). Germline V gene sequence: CDR1 KGHSH, CDR2 LQKENI. V was shortened by 3 bases and J by 2 bases, with 7 bases between the two germline ends. The CDR3 runs to 13 residues.

The chain employs TRBV27 and TRBJ2-7; 14 bases map to TRBD2. This CDR3 contains 16 residues. The germline V gene encodes CDR1 MNHEY and CDR2 SMNVEV (reference sequence). V lost 8 bases, J lost 6 bases, and 12 bases stayed unmatched. This CDR3 reads CASSLGTSGRPAEQYF. CDR3 DNA: TGTGCCAGCTCCCTCGGGACTAGCGGGAGACCTGCCGAGCAGTACTTC.

Notes on this clone: Other nucleotide sequences in the sample specify the same CDR3. The chain employs TRBV30 and TRBJ2-7; D possibly corresponds to TRBD2 (5 bases). This CDR3 spans 14 amino acids. Germline V gene sequence: CDR1 GTSNPN, CDR2 SVGIG (reference sequence). The ends were cut back, 1 base at V and 0 bases at J, with 10 bases in the middle. This CDR3 is CAWSEGGSSYEQYF. CDR3 DNA: TGTGCCTGGAGTGAAGGCGGGTCCTCCTACGAGCAGTACTTC.

J is TRBJ2-1 and V is TRBV6-5; D uncertain. The CDR3 totals 16 residues. Trimming took off 2 bases at V and 0 bases at J, with 11 bases between the two ends. CDR1 and CDR2 from the germline V gene are MNHEY and SVGAGI. The CDR3 sequence: CASSYRFQVSYNEQFF. For the CDR3, the DNA is TGTGCCAGCAGTTACAGGTTCCAGGTCTCCTACAATGAGCAGTTCTTC.

The V and J genes are TRBV10-2 and TRBJ2-7, with 8 bases matching TRBD2. V gave up 11 bases and J gave up 7 bases; unmatched junction bases: 16. CDR3 length equals 14 residues. Germline values: CDR1 WSHSY, CDR2 SAAADI. The CDR3 loop is CASLSGTSLREQYF. The CDR3 coding sequence is TGCGCCTCCCTATCCGGGACTAGTTTAAGGGAGCAGTACTTC.

The chain is built from TRBV10-3 and TRBJ1-1, with a possible D match to TRBD1 (6 bases). The V gene lost 2 bases and the J gene lost 6 bases, with 7 bases spanning the gap. Germline CDR1 reads ENHRY; CDR2 reads SYGVKD. The CDR3 has 12 residues. CDR3 loop: CAISEEGAEAFF. Written as DNA, the CDR3 is TGTGCCATCAGTGAGGAGGGGGCTGAAGCTTTCTTT.

This clone was observed a few times. CDR3 DNA: TGTGCCAGCAGCTTCGGGGTCCTACAAGAGACCCAGTACTTC. This codes for CASSFGVLQETQYF. V usage is TRBV5-4 and J usage is TRBJ2-5; D possibly corresponds to TRBD2 (5 bases). The V gene lost 2 bases and the J gene lost 2 bases, with 10 bases spanning the gap. Germline assignment: CDR1 SGHNT and CDR2 YYREEE (reference sequence). The CDR3 runs 14 residues.

This clone was recorded once. The rearrangement links TRBV5-1 to TRBJ2-2, with D possibly being TRBD1 (5 bases). Trimming stripped 3 bases from V and 1 base from J, with 7 bases between. The germline V gene encodes CDR1 SGHRS and CDR2 YFSETQ. There are 14 residues in the CDR3. CDR3 nucleotide sequence: TGCGCCAGCAGCTCGCAGGGGAACACCGGGGAGCTGTTTTTT. Its translation: CASSSQGNTGELFF.

V usage is TRBV9 and J usage is TRBJ1-2; 7 nucleotides match TRBD1. Unmatched junction bases numbered 9, after V lost 3 bases and J lost 4 bases. Germline V CDR1 and CDR2: SGDLS, YYNGEE. The CDR3 runs 15 residues. The CDR3 DNA is TGTGCCAGCAGCGCCGATTGGACAGGTCCCTATGGCTACACCTTC. This sequence encodes CASSADWTGPYGYTF.